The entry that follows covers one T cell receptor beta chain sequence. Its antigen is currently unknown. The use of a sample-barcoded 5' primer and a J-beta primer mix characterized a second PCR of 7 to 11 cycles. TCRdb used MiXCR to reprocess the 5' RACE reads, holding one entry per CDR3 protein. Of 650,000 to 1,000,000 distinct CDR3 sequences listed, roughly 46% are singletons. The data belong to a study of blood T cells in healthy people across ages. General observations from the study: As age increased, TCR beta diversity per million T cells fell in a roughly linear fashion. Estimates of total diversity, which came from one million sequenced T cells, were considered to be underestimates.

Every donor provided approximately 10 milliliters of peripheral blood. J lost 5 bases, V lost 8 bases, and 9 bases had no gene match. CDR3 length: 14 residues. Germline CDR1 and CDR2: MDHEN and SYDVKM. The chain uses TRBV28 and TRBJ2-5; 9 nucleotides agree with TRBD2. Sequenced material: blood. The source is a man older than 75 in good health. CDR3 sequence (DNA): TGTGCCAGCCAACCGGGGACTAGCTGGGAGACCCAGTACTTC. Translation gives CASQPGTSWETQYF.